This T cell receptor beta chain was recovered during a study of shared clonotypes between healthy human individuals (dated by TCRdb to between 2020 and 2021). Broadly, across the study: The cohort comprised two women and three men aged 18 to 49 years. Per donor, three plates each were used for CD4 naive and CD4 memory, two for CD8 naive, and one for CD8 memory. The study deeply sequenced blood TCR repertoires of about five healthy adults to estimate repertoire size and the extent of clonotype sharing between individuals. To increase sequencing depth and limit assay-specific biases, TCR repertoire library preparation and sequencing were carried out by different laboratories using diverse techniques. Between about 0.94 and 8.9 billion PBMCs per donor were obtained by leukapheresis.

The germline V gene specifies MRHNA as CDR1 and SNTAGT as CDR2. From cysteine to phenylalanine, the CDR3 is 15 amino acids long. Kept here is only the CDR3 DNA, which spans 45 bases and is read in frame from base 1. V is pruned by 4 bases and J by 5 bases, leaving 4 bases of the junction without a gene match. TCR CDR3 regions were amplified from genomic DNA by multiplex PCR using the deep immunoSEQ assay. Genomic DNA extracted from each cell subset was distributed evenly over all wells of several immunoSEQ 96-well plates, and each plate served as one replicate. Each replicate PCR for sorted subsets received 150 to 250 ng genomic DNA, equal to about 30,000 T cell genomes. Purified libraries were measured with a Qubit 3.0 fluorometer, size-checked on a Bioanalyzer 2100, and measured again with the KAPA Library Quantification kit. A separate single-read 150-cycle Illumina NextSeq 550 flow cell was used to sequence each immunoSEQ 96-well plate. Per the authors' processing: Because the immunoSEQ output held only junctional sequences and lacked quality scores, the filtering could not match the filtering applied to full-length reads. To assign V/J genes and CDR3, sequences were annotated using PyIR, a Python wrapper for IgBLAST v1.9, with IMGT germline references. Any read was removed if the V/J assignment was weak (E-value above 1e-6), the CDR3 was missing, or the read contained stop codons, out-of-frame junctions, or ambiguous translated residues. V3J clonotypes were defined by identical inferred V gene, J gene, and CDR3 amino acid sequence. To compute the percentage overlap between repertoires, the number of shared unique clonotypes was divided by the size of the smaller repertoire. Three approaches were used to assess repertoire richness: RTK rarefaction, the Chao1 estimator, and Recon v2.1 estimates of unobserved clonotypes. Generation probabilities were computed with OLGA for all TCRbeta clonotypes obtained by the gDNA method from a few donors. TCRdb obtained this table from immuneACCESS and retained in-frame rearrangements with V and J assigned. These tables miss some clones; where compared with another copy, unresolved V genes account for less than half of the shortfall, and the remainder is unexplained. That table is the source of V, J and clone size, and D and trimming were worked out from the DNA. The sample data list under 650,000 clones, and 90% to 96% of these were observed just once. Under 0.06% of the sample is held by the ten biggest clonotypes.

The donors were healthy, HIV-negative adults who had no recently reported acute infections or vaccinations. All donors were Caucasian adults living in Nashville, Tennessee, USA. CD4+ T cells were enriched through magnetic negative selection, after which naive cells were positively selected on CD45RA and the remaining negative fraction served as the memory subset. Blood was collected by leukapheresis, and PBMCs were isolated by Ficoll-Histopaque density gradient centrifugation and then cryopreserved in liquid nitrogen vapor phase. Analytical flow cytometry was used to check the purity and quantity of every magnetically sorted T cell population. Genomic DNA was isolated from every sorted fraction and measured by UV absorbance on a Nanodrop 2000c. Points the paper makes about the study in general: Sharing across a few donors was observed for around 5% of naive CD4, about 3.2% of naive CD8, around 2.5% of memory CD4, and roughly 0.4% of memory CD8 clonotypes. Because the study included only a small number of donors, the genetic and exposure-history diversity represented was limited. Sampling was restricted to blood, and TCR repertoires in tissue are likely to differ from TCR repertoires in blood. Compared with non-shared clonotypes, the clonotypes found in all four sorted-subset donors had higher generation probabilities. Pairwise subsampling indicated that sequencing depth was expected to affect the degree of clonotype sharing among donors. Incomplete sequencing was indicated by rarefaction of sorted-subset datasets, despite the large sequencing depth. Estimated clonotype richness was generally larger for naive than for memory subsets.

Comments on this clone: The antigen this receptor binds is unknown. Base qualities were left out, and no much larger clone turns up one base away.

The chain was built from TRBV6-4 and TRBJ2-1; 11 junctional bases match TRBD2. The sequenced sample consisted of naive CD4+ T cells sorted from blood. Taken with the paper, the label for cell subset or site translates to: CD45RA+ positively selected. This receptor was taken from a woman aged 25 to 45 in good health. CDR3 protein: CASSALAGVHNEQFF. The sequenced DNA is TGTGCCAGCAGTGCACTAGCGGGAGTTCACAATGAGCAGTTCTTC.